A selection of T cell receptor beta chains follows, all from one sample in a study of cytomegalovirus exposure and HLA in healthy donors. Data came from immunoSEQ multiplex PCR; TCRdb stores just in-frame clones and leaves some out. This sample has roughly 120,000 clones, with around four fifths found just once. Sequences were obtained from PBMCs. Source of these receptors: a woman aged 40 to 49 in good health and CMV-seronegative. Both conserved end residues are part of each CDR3. The D gene is left open where the match is weak. Not every row has a clone size; where given, it reads once, few, many or a size class.

D gene: NA; clone size: few; J gene: TRBJ2-3; V gene: TRBV30; CDR3 protein: CAWSVQSDTQYF; CDR3 DNA: TGTGCCTGGAGTGTACAATCAGATACGCAGTATTTT
D gene: NA; clone size: NA; J gene: TRBJ2-7; V gene: TRBV6-5; CDR3 protein: CASSYGQGSYEQYF; CDR3 DNA: TGTGCCAGCAGTTACGGGCAGGGCTCCTACGAGCAGTACTTC
D gene: TRBD2; clone size: NA; J gene: TRBJ2-1; V gene: TRBV2; CDR3 protein: CASSDGLAGSNRGEQFF; CDR3 DNA: TGTGCCAGCAGCGACGGACTAGCGGGATCCAATAGGGGTGAGCAGTTCTTC
D gene: TRBD2; clone size: NA; J gene: TRBJ2-1; V gene: TRBV6-1; CDR3 protein: CASIVGLATYNEQFF; CDR3 DNA: TGTGCCAGCATAGTAGGACTAGCGACATACAATGAGCAGTTCTTC
D gene: TRBD2; clone size: NA; J gene: TRBJ2-1; V gene: TRBV27; CDR3 protein: CASGDGTSGSDEQFF; CDR3 DNA: TGTGCCAGCGGAGACGGGACTAGCGGGAGTGATGAGCAGTTCTTC
D gene: NA; clone size: NA; J gene: TRBJ2-7; V gene: TRBV5-1; CDR3 protein: CASRRGSTGVSYEQYF; CDR3 DNA: TGCGCCAGCAGACGGGGTTCAACTGGGGTATCCTACGAGCAGTACTTC
D gene: NA; clone size: NA; J gene: TRBJ2-7; V gene: TRBV5-6; CDR3 protein: CASSLVGGDEQYF; CDR3 DNA: TGTGCCAGCAGCTTGGTGGGCGGGGACGAGCAGTACTTC
D gene: NA; clone size: NA; J gene: TRBJ2-1; V gene: TRBV7-9; CDR3 protein: CSSSSPSQRPSYNEQFF; CDR3 DNA: TGTTCCAGCAGCTCCCCTTCCCAGCGGCCTTCCTACAATGAGCAGTTCTTC
D gene: TRBD2; clone size: NA; J gene: TRBJ2-7; V gene: TRBV5-4; CDR3 protein: CASSEGLAGGGPEQYF; CDR3 DNA: TGTGCCAGCAGCGAGGGACTAGCGGGAGGGGGGCCCGAGCAGTACTTC
D gene: NA; clone size: NA; J gene: TRBJ1-2; V gene: TRBV6-5; CDR3 protein: CASSPTTGSYGYTF; CDR3 DNA: TGTGCCAGCAGTCCGACCACAGGGTCCTATGGCTACACCTTC
D gene: NA; clone size: NA; J gene: TRBJ1-1; V gene: TRBV4-3; CDR3 protein: CASTTSSQAFF; CDR3 DNA: TGCGCCAGCACAACATCATCCCAAGCTTTCTTT
D gene: NA; clone size: NA; J gene: TRBJ1-2; V gene: TRBV28; CDR3 protein: CASSFGSNYGYTF; CDR3 DNA: TGTGCCAGCAGTTTCGGTTCTAACTATGGCTACACCTTC
D gene: TRBD1; clone size: few; J gene: TRBJ2-2; V gene: TRBV11-3; CDR3 protein: CASSRDPGQFTGELFF; CDR3 DNA: TGTGCCAGCAGCCGAGACCCGGGACAGTTCACCGGGGAGCTGTTTTTT
D gene: TRBD1; clone size: NA; J gene: TRBJ2-7; V gene: TRBV2; CDR3 protein: CASTRVGQGDEQYF; CDR3 DNA: TGTGCCAGCACCCGGGTCGGACAGGGGGACGAGCAGTACTTC
D gene: TRBD2; clone size: few; J gene: TRBJ2-7; V gene: TRBV18; CDR3 protein: CASRRGTSGTYEQYF; CDR3 DNA: TGTGCCAGCAGACGTGGGACTAGCGGGACCTACGAGCAGTACTTC
D gene: TRBD1; clone size: NA; J gene: TRBJ2-1; V gene: TRBV10-3; CDR3 protein: CAIRRTGRNEQFF; CDR3 DNA: TGTGCCATCAGGCGGACAGGGCGGAATGAGCAGTTCTTC
D gene: TRBD2; clone size: NA; J gene: TRBJ2-3; V gene: TRBV19; CDR3 protein: CASSMERGMGTDTQYF; CDR3 DNA: TGTGCCAGTAGTATGGAGCGGGGGATGGGGACAGATACGCAGTATTTT
D gene: NA; clone size: NA; J gene: TRBJ2-5; V gene: TRBV14; CDR3 protein: CASSQDFRTDGQETQYF; CDR3 DNA: TGTGCCAGCAGCCAAGATTTCCGGACAGATGGGCAAGAGACCCAGTACTTC
D gene: TRBD2; clone size: NA; J gene: TRBJ2-2; V gene: TRBV6-5; CDR3 protein: CASRAAGANTGELFF; CDR3 DNA: TGTGCCAGCAGAGCAGCGGGGGCGAACACCGGGGAGCTGTTTTTT
D gene: NA; clone size: NA; J gene: TRBJ2-1; V gene: TRBV9; CDR3 protein: CASSVDDRNYNEQFF; CDR3 DNA: TGTGCCAGCAGCGTAGACGACAGGAACTACAATGAGCAGTTCTTC
D gene: NA; clone size: once; J gene: TRBJ2-5; V gene: TRBV28; CDR3 protein: CASSFVDSHQETQYF; CDR3 DNA: TGTGCCAGCAGTTTCGTGGACAGCCACCAAGAGACCCAGTACTTC
D gene: NA; clone size: few; J gene: TRBJ2-7; V gene: TRBV7-2; CDR3 protein: CASSQPHGYEQYF; CDR3 DNA: TGTGCCAGCAGCCAACCTCACGGCTACGAGCAGTACTTC
D gene: NA; clone size: NA; J gene: TRBJ2-3; V gene: TRBV5-4; CDR3 protein: CASSSTDTQYF; CDR3 DNA: TGTGCCAGCAGCTCAACAGATACGCAGTATTTT
D gene: TRBD1; clone size: few; J gene: TRBJ1-1; V gene: TRBV27; CDR3 protein: CASSPGTGGKAFF; CDR3 DNA: TGTGCCAGCAGCCCCGGGACAGGGGGTAAAGCTTTCTTT
D gene: NA; clone size: NA; J gene: TRBJ1-3; V gene: TRBV5-6; CDR3 protein: CASSFTNTIYF; CDR3 DNA: TGTGCCAGCAGCTTTACTAACACCATATATTTT
D gene: NA; clone size: NA; J gene: TRBJ2-3; V gene: TRBV6-4; CDR3 protein: CASSENIDWGPDSTDTQYF; CDR3 DNA: TGTGCCAGCAGTGAAAACATCGACTGGGGCCCCGATAGCACAGATACGCAGTATTTT
D gene: NA; clone size: NA; J gene: TRBJ2-2; V gene: TRBV11-3; CDR3 protein: CASSLRDSSGELFF; CDR3 DNA: TGTGCCAGCAGCCTACGAGACAGTTCCGGGGAGCTGTTTTTT
D gene: NA; clone size: NA; J gene: TRBJ1-6; V gene: TRBV11-2; CDR3 protein: CASSHAGGPGDSPLHF; CDR3 DNA: TGTGCCAGCAGCCACGCCGGGGGACCTGGTGATTCACCCCTCCACTTT
D gene: NA; clone size: few; J gene: TRBJ2-7; V gene: TRBV19; CDR3 protein: CASSSNSGNSYEQYF; CDR3 DNA: TGTGCCAGTAGCTCGAACAGTGGAAACTCCTACGAGCAGTACTTC